This T cell receptor (beta chain) was sequenced for a study of T cell changes during pregnancy in multiple sclerosis. The protocol was immunoSEQ multiplex PCR, while the TCRdb copy is restricted to in-frame clones and leaves out a portion. Of 70,000 or so clones detected, approximately 91% appear once; the ten largest clones hold 1.4%. The CDR3 extends over 14 amino acids. Germline values: CDR1 SGHRS, CDR2 YFSETQ. V gave up 0 bases and J gave up 4 bases, with 10 bases separating them. The sample here was peripheral blood, taken in the third trimester of pregnancy. J is TRBJ1-2 and V is TRBV5-1; weak D call: TRBD1 (5 bases). This TCR derives from a female donor with multiple sclerosis, enrolled in a pregnancy study. The CDR3 coding sequence is TGCGCCAGCAGCTTGGAGGCAGGGTTCTATGGCTACACCTTC. It translates to CASSLEAGFYGYTF. The whole variable domain, filled in from reference TRBV5-1 and TRBJ1-2, reads KAGVTQTPRYLIKTRGQQVTLSCSPISGHRSVSWYQQTPGQGLQFLFEYFSETQRNKGNFPGRFSGRQFSNSRSEMNVSTLELGDSALYLCASSLEAGFYGYTFGSGTRLTVV.